A single sample gave rise to the 14 T cell receptor beta chains below, sequenced in a study of blood T cells in healthy people across ages. Combining a sample-barcoded 5' primer with a J-beta primer mix, a second PCR ran for roughly 7 to 12 cycles. One entry per CDR3 protein, called by TCRdb with MiXCR from the 5' RACE reads. The sample records 580,000 or so distinct CDR3 sequences, around half being singletons. The sample consisted of blood. These receptors all come from an elderly man in good health.

This clonotype was counted a few times. The CDR3 region is CASSPGQGSGYTF. The CDR3 nucleotides read TGCGCCAGCAGTCCGGGACAGGGATCAGGGTACACCTTC. V is TRBV4-3 and J is TRBJ1-2, with 9 bases lining up with TRBD1. Per the germline V gene, CDR1 is LGHNA and CDR2 is YSLEER. There are 13 residues in the CDR3. V shed 6 bases and J 11 bases; nucleotides not matched to a gene: 10.

Of note for this clonotype: The junction shows a germline mismatch at one end, possibly a read error. The chain has TRBV12-3 or TRBV12-4 and TRBJ2-3, with no clear D. The CDR3 has 13 amino acids. This chain's CDR3 is CVSSLASTDTQYF. The DNA of the CDR3 is TGTGTCAGCAGTTTAGCTAGCACAGATACGCAGTATTTT.

The V gene is TRBV4-1, the J gene TRBJ2-5; D possibly corresponds to TRBD1 (6 bases). V was trimmed by 0 bases and J by 1 base, leaving 9 bases between them. Germline CDR1 MGHRA, CDR2 YSYEKL. The CDR3 length is 15 residues. CDR3 protein: CASSQEGTLQETQYF. CDR3 in DNA: TGCGCCAGCAGCCAAGAAGGGACACTCCAAGAGACCCAGTACTTC.

A word on this clonotype: One end of the junction fails to match germline, which may point to a read error. This chain links TRBV7-9 with TRBJ1-2; D unclear. The germline V gene encodes CDR1 SEHNR and CDR2 FQNEAQ (reference sequence). The CDR3 loop spans 16 amino acids. The CDR3 protein is CASSLQQVLSNYGYIF. The CDR3 nucleotides are TGTGCCAGCAGCTTGCAGCAGGTGTTGAGCAACTATGGCTACATCTTC.

This clonotype was detected only a few times. CDR3 nucleotides: TGTGCCAGCAGCCAAGTCCAACAGAGTAATGAAAAACTGTTTTTT. It yields the protein CASSQVQQSNEKLFF. The rearrangement joins TRBV4-2 to TRBJ1-4; D unclear. The CDR3 consists of 15 residues. Germline CDR1 LGHNA, CDR2 YNFKEQ. V was clipped by 1 base and J by 4 bases, with 10 bases between them.

The chain combines TRBV29-1 with TRBJ2-7, with 7 bases matching TRBD1. The V segment lost 7 bases and the J segment 7 bases; nucleotides outside the gene matches: 10. The CDR3 is 12 residues long. CDR1 is SQVTM and CDR2 is ANQGSEA in the germline V gene. CDR3 bases: TGCAGCGCCCGACAGGGCCAGGGAGAGCAGTACTTC. Protein product: CSARQGQGEQYF.

V usage is TRBV18 and J usage is TRBJ2-1, with TRBD1 matching over 8 bases. The CDR3 runs to 15 residues. Trimming removed 3 bases from V and 4 bases from J; junction bases left unmatched: 5. From germline, CDR1 is KGHSH and CDR2 LQKENI. The CDR3 sequence is CASSPDRVFYNEQFF. CDR3 DNA sequence: TGTGCCAGCTCACCGGACAGGGTTTTTTACAATGAGCAGTTCTTC.

The rearrangement joins TRBV7-2 to TRBJ1-2; 9 bases fit TRBD1. From germline, CDR1 is SGHTA and CDR2 FQGNSA. The J segment lost 7 bases and the V segment lost 5 bases, leaving 8 bases of the junction unmatched. The CDR3 extends over 14 amino acids. The CDR3 loop is CASSLRTGATGYTF. In nucleotides, the CDR3 is TGTGCCAGCAGCCTAAGGACAGGGGCGACTGGCTACACCTTC.

The gene calls are TRBV29-1 and TRBJ2-6; D ambiguous. This CDR3 is 16 amino acids long. The ends were cut back, 4 bases at V and 0 bases at J, with 13 bases in the middle. Germline-derived CDR1 and CDR2 are SQVTM and ANQGSEA. The CDR3 spells CSVGYGWSSGANVLTF. The CDR3 DNA reads as TGCAGCGTTGGGTACGGGTGGAGCTCTGGGGCCAACGTCCTGACTTTC.

Comment on this clonotype: A much more abundant neighbour one base away suggests this may be a read error. The V call is TRBV6-6, the J call TRBJ2-5; D perhaps matches TRBD2 (6 bases). The CDR3 has 14 amino acids. Germline CDR1 MNHNY, CDR2 SVGAGI (reference sequence). Trimming stripped 3 bases from V and 11 bases from J, with 19 bases between. CDR3: CASSYSGASDEQYF. In DNA form, the CDR3 reads TGTGCCAGCAGTTATTCCGGGGCTAGCGATGAGCAGTACTTC.

V is TRBV6-2 or TRBV6-3 and J is TRBJ2-7; 10 positions agree with TRBD1. In germline, CDR1 is MNHEY, CDR2 SVGEGT. CDR3 size: 13 residues. Germline trimming cut 7 bases from V and 6 bases from J; bases unmatched to any gene: 6. Written as DNA, the CDR3 is TGTGCCAGCACCCGGGACAGGGGCGGCGAGCAGTACTTC. Translated: CASTRDRGGEQYF.

This chain joins TRBV20-1 and TRBJ1-1; D not resolved. Germline values: CDR1 DFQATT, CDR2 SNEGSKA (reference sequence). The CDR3 contains 14 residues. V was clipped by 5 bases and J by 1 base, with 14 bases between them. The CDR3 sequence: CSALSAPGNTEAFF. The CDR3 DNA reads TGCAGTGCTCTCTCGGCCCCAGGGAACACTGAAGCTTTCTTT.

The V gene is TRBV18, the J gene TRBJ1-6, with 8 bases aligning to TRBD1. Trimming at V came to 0 bases and at J to 5 bases, leaving 0 bases not matched to a gene. Per germline, CDR1 KGHSH and CDR2 LQKENI. This CDR3 comprises 15 residues. CDR3 nucleotide sequence: TGTGCCAGCTCACCACCGACAGGGGATAATTCACCCCTCCACTTT. This sequence encodes CASSPPTGDNSPLHF.

The chain uses TRBV5-1 and TRBJ2-4; 13 bases are a match to TRBD2. CDR3 length: 19 amino acids. Germline trimming cut 4 bases from V and 0 bases from J; bases unmatched to any gene: 10. CDR1 is SGHRS and CDR2 is YFSETQ in the germline V gene. The CDR3 is CASSPGLAGLVLAKNIQYF. The CDR3 DNA reads TGCGCCAGCAGCCCGGGACTAGCGGGGCTGGTGCTAGCCAAAAACATTCAGTACTTC.